This T cell receptor (beta chain) appears in the sequencing data of a study of resident and recirculating memory T cells in vitiligo. Using immunoSEQ multiplex PCR, the repertoire was profiled, and TCRdb retains in-frame clones only, with some absent. The data contain tens of thousands of clones, just over 90% of them singletons. This CDR3 is built from 14 residues. Between the trimmed V and J ends, which lost 0 bases and 7 bases, there was a span of 10 bases. Germline loops: CDR1 SGHRS, CDR2 YFSETQ. No change in lesions over the prior 6 months defined stable disease. Sequenced sample: blood. The clonotype comes from a male donor with vitiligo. V and J are TRBV5-1 and TRBJ1-4; D gene unclear. Here the CDR3 DNA reads TGCGCCAGCAGCTTGGACAGTGCAGCTGAAAAACTGTTTTTT. As protein: CASSLDSAAEKLFF.